What follows are 11 T cell receptor beta chains derived from one specimen sequenced in a study of PD-L1 blockade in urothelial cancer. TCRdb's table, derived via immunoSEQ multiplex PCR, lists solely in-frame clones and lacks some. The sample contains just over 20,000 clones, roughly 89% of which appear only once. Sequencing used PBMCs, obtained around atezolizumab (anti-PD-L1) treatment. Receptors originate from a woman aged 60-70 years with urothelial cancer.

The chain links TRBV2 to TRBJ2-7; 14 bases fit TRBD2. CDR1 is SNHLY and CDR2 is FYNNEI in the germline V gene. Germline trimming cut 7 bases from V and 11 bases from J; bases unmatched to any gene: 13. The CDR3 sequence is 15 residues long. CDR3 bases: TGTGCCAGCAAAACAGGGACTAGCGGGAGTGGAACTGAGTACTTC. Translating it yields CASKTGTSGSGTEYF.

A single count supports this clone. CDR3 DNA: TGTGCCAGCTCACCACCGAACAGGGCGAGTGGCTACACCTTC. Amino acids: CASSPPNRASGYTF. V gene TRBV18 combines with J gene TRBJ1-2, with a tentative D call TRBD1 (6 bases). This CDR3 contains 14 residues. The germline gives CDR1 KGHSH, CDR2 LQKENI. Trimming cost V 0 bases and J 7 bases, with 12 bases left between them.

The gene calls are TRBV9 and TRBJ1-4; 9 bases map to TRBD1. The CDR3 loop spans 21 amino acids. Losses at the gene ends were 4 bases for V and 3 bases for J; bases not matched to a gene: 22. Germline V gene lookup returns CDR1 SGDLS and CDR2 YYNGEE. CDR3 in DNA: TGTGCCAGCAGCCCAGAGGGTTTGGGGGGACAGGGAATTAGGGCTAATGAAAAACTGTTTTTT. Translated: CASSPEGLGGQGIRANEKLFF.

V gene TRBV27 combines with J gene TRBJ2-7; TRBD1 matches at 11 bases. Germline CDR1 and CDR2: MNHEY and SMNVEV (reference sequence). The junction had 9 bases not matched to a gene; V was cut back by 7 bases and J by 4 bases. The CDR3 has 15 amino acids. CDR3 DNA: TGTGCCAGCAAATGGGGGGGGACAGGGGGGTACGAGCAGTACTTC. Residues: CASKWGGTGGYEQYF.

This chain connects TRBV5-6 to TRBJ2-5, with a tentative D call TRBD1 (6 bases). Germline values: CDR1 SGHDT, CDR2 YYEEEE. V was shortened by 5 bases and J by 3 bases, with 11 bases between the two germline ends. The CDR3 consists of 13 residues. As DNA, the CDR3 is TGTGCCAGCAGTGTGGACAGAGAAGAGACCCAGTACTTC. It codes for CASSVDREETQYF.

The rearrangement uses TRBV7-6 and TRBJ2-5, with a tentative D call TRBD2 (6 bases). CDR3 length equals 15 residues. Trimming left V 4 bases short and J 7 bases short, with 19 bases between. Germline V gene lookup returns CDR1 SGHVS and CDR2 FNYEAQ. CDR3 DNA: TGTGCCAGCAGCTATCCAAGCGCGGGGTTGGGGACCCAGTACTTC. Translating gives CASSYPSAGLGTQYF.

V usage is TRBV11-2 and J usage is TRBJ2-7; TRBD2 matches 9 bases. Unmatched junction bases numbered 7, after V lost 1 base and J lost 3 bases. There are 16 residues in the CDR3. Germline V CDR1 and CDR2: SGHAT, FQNNGV. The CDR3 loop is CASSLGAGGSYYEQYF. The CDR3 DNA sequence: TGTGCCAGCAGCTTAGGGGCGGGAGGGTCATACTACGAGCAGTACTTC.

This chain uses TRBV10-3 with TRBJ2-1; TRBD1 agrees at 8 bases. CDR3 length: 15 residues. The V gene's germline CDR1 is ENHRY and CDR2 SYGVKD. V lost 11 bases, J lost 5 bases, and 14 bases stayed unmatched. CDR3 residues: CAATPGTGSNNEQFF. As DNA, the CDR3 is TGTGCCGCAACTCCCGGGACAGGCAGTAACAATGAGCAGTTCTTC.

The chain's CDR3 is CASSRTGWSYEQYF. In DNA, the CDR3 is TGTGCCAGCAGCAGGACAGGGTGGTCCTACGAGCAGTACTTC. The rearrangement uses TRBV7-9 and TRBJ2-7, with 8 bases matching TRBD1. The V gene end was trimmed by 5 bases and the J gene end by 1 base; junction bases not matched to a gene: 4. The germline V gene encodes CDR1 SEHNR and CDR2 FQNEAQ (reference sequence). The CDR3 sequence is 14 residues long. The complete variable domain, with remaining parts taken from reference TRBV7-9 and TRBJ2-7, reads DTGVSQNPRHKITKRGQNVTFRCDPISEHNRLYWYRQTLGQGPEFLTYFQNEAQLEKSRLLSDRFSAERPKGSFSTLEIQRTEQGDSAMYLCASSRTGWSYEQYFGPGTRLTVT.

The chain combines TRBV18 with TRBJ1-2; the D is unclear. Trimming left V 3 bases short and J 6 bases short, with 11 bases between. The germline V gene has CDR1 KGHSH and CDR2 LQKENI. This CDR3 spans 13 amino acids. CDR3 coding DNA: TGTGCCAGCTCACCGACGGAGGAGGATGGCTACACCTTC. It yields the protein CASSPTEEDGYTF.

J is TRBJ2-3 and V is TRBV5-1; 11 bases are a match to TRBD2. CDR1 and CDR2 from the germline V gene are SGHRS and YFSETQ. V gave up 0 bases and J gave up 4 bases; unmatched junction bases: 4. This CDR3 has 16 residues. The CDR3 loop is CASSLGASGRSDTQYF. The CDR3 DNA reads TGCGCCAGCAGCTTGGGGGCTAGCGGGAGGTCAGATACGCAGTATTTT.